This entry describes one T cell receptor beta chain. This CDR3 spans 16 amino acids. Germline-derived CDR1 and CDR2 are MNHNS and SASEGT. Trimming left V 1 base short and J 7 bases short, with 20 bases between. Assay used: immunoSEQ multiplex PCR; TCRdb lists only in-frame clones, some missing. The sample has some 1 million clones, about 75% seen once. The data originate from a study of shared clonotypes between healthy human individuals. This clonotype was obtained from a man in his late teens or twenties in good health. The chain is built from TRBV6-1 and TRBJ2-7; maybe TRBD2 (6 bases). Material: memory CD4+ T cells sorted from blood. Stated subset: CD45RA-negative fraction. DNA of the CDR3: TGTGCCAGCAGTGAAGTTATCCCTGTACTAGCTGGGGAGCAGTACTTC. As protein: CASSEVIPVLAGEQYF.